This T cell receptor (beta chain) was captured in a study of CD8 T cells in Susac syndrome (dated by TCRdb to about 2019). Turning to the overall study: The study used repertoire sequencing to test whether antigen drove CD8+ T cell activation and differentiation in Susac syndrome.

From a lookup of the germline V gene, CDR1 and CDR2 are SGDLS and YYNGEE. Including cysteine and phenylalanine, the CDR3 has 15 amino acids. Just the 45-base CDR3 DNA is kept, in frame starting at base 1. Trimming at the junction amounts to 3 bases on V and 7 bases on J, and the germline ends lie 17 bases apart. Results and caveats for the whole study, not just this receptor: The number of individuals in the TCR sequencing and HLA analysis was acknowledged as relatively small.

RNA was extracted with the RNeasy kit and about 0.5 to 1 ug was reverse transcribed using random hexamers. TCR beta CDR3 regions were amplified with the immunoSEQ multiplex PCR assay covering 54 Vbeta and 13 Jbeta segments. Bias from PCR amplification was corrected by using a synthetic template baseline for primer optimization and for computational correction. Per the original workflow: Reads were annotated to V, D and J genes per IMGT and analyzed with immunoSEQ Analyzer, keeping only productive sequences. Clonality was calculated as one minus the Shannon entropy normalized by log2 of the number of productive unique sequences. Public and private clones were assessed among the 100 most prevalent clones of each patient and control. Clones were defined as Susac-specific when absent from the healthy and MS cohorts, from fewer than 1,200 published viral clones and from other ImmuneACCESS disease sequences. TCRdb reanalyzed the raw reads on its own, using fastp at Q25 for trimming and MiXCR for clone calling, and kept in-frame beta chains. A single entry per CDR3 protein holds the most common genes and DNA from its merged rows. The V and J calls were determined by TCRdb, not by the authors. The sample table lists 230,000 or so distinct CDR3 sequences, 95% of them with a count of one. The top ten clones comprise 0.095% of the sample.

This clonotype was seen only once. Which antigen it targets is not known. No much larger clone is present one base from it, and per-base qualities are unavailable. A single read constitutes weak evidence. Peripheral blood CD8+ and CD4+ T cells from healthy donors, Susac syndrome patients and multiple sclerosis patients were profiled using high-throughput TCR beta sequencing. The multiple sclerosis controls were treatment-naive patients who had stable or active relapsing-remitting disease and met the revised McDonald criteria. CD8+ TEMRA cells were enriched by FACS, while bulk CD8+ and CD4+ T cells were purified by magnetic negative isolation. Blood was drawn into EDTA tubes, processed within 24 hours, and PBMCs were isolated by density gradient centrifugation. PBMCs intended for TCR sequencing were cryopreserved in liquid nitrogen and thawed later in a water bath at 37 degrees C. A purity of at least 90% was achieved for sorted or isolated CD4+, CD8+ and CD8+ TEMRA cells.

This receptor was obtained from a human donor with multiple sclerosis. The chain employs TRBV9 and TRBJ2-1, with no confidently assigned D gene. Sequenced input: CD4+ T cells from PBMCs. The nucleotide sequence reads TGTGCCAGCAGCGGACGGGCCGAAAACCTGAATGAGCAGTTCTTC. Its protein is CASSGRAENLNEQFF.